The clone carrying this TCR beta chain occurred a few times. Its antigen is as yet unknown. Through a sample-barcoded 5' primer and a J-beta primer mix, a second PCR was run for about 6 to 12 cycles. With 12 random nucleotides, a template-switch adaptor tagged each individual cDNA molecule. TCRdb itself ran the 5' RACE reads through MiXCR, one entry per CDR3 protein. This table holds over 950,000 distinct CDR3 sequences, around two fifths found once. The entry originates in a study of blood T cells in healthy people across ages. General study results and limits: Unsorted PBMC input precluded a conclusive naive versus antigen-experienced comparison. More naive CD4+ cells and higher diversity marked long-lived donors relative to aged donors.

Caucasian individuals from Russia who were healthy and aged roughly 6 to 95 acted as donors. This clonotype was obtained from a man in his late teens or twenties in good health. Sequencing was carried out using blood.

In DNA, the CDR3 is TGTGCCAGCAATTCCGGGACTCGCCTCGATCATGAGCAGTTCTTC. This codes for CASNSGTRLDHEQFF. The rearrangement links TRBV27 to TRBJ2-1; tentative D call: TRBD2 (6 bases). The germline gives CDR1 MNHEY, CDR2 SMNVEV (reference sequence). CDR3 length equals 15 residues. V dropped 7 bases and J dropped 8 bases, with 21 bases sitting between them.